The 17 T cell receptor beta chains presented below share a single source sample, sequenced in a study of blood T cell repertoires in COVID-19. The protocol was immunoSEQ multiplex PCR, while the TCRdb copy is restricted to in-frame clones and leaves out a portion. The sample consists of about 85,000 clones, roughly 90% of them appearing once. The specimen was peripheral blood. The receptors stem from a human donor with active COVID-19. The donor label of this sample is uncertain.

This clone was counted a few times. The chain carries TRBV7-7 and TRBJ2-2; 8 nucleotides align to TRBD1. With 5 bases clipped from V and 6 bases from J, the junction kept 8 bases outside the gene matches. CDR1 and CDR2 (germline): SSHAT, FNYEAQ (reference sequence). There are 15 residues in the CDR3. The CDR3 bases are TGTGCCAGCAGCCCCAGACAGGGGTGGGCCGGGGAGCTGTTTTTT. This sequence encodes CASSPRQGWAGELFF. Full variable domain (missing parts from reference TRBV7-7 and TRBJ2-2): GAGVSQSPRYKVTKRGQDVTLRCDPISSHATLYWYQQALGQGPEFLTYFNYEAQPDKSGLPSDRFSAERPEGSISTLTIQRTEQRDSAMYRCASSPRQGWAGELFFGEGSRLTVL.

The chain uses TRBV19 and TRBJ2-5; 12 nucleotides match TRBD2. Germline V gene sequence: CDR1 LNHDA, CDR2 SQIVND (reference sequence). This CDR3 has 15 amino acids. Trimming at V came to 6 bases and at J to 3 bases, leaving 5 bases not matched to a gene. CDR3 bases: TGTGCCAGTAGCCCACTAGCGGGGGGTGAAGAGACCCAGTACTTC. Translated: CASSPLAGGEETQYF.

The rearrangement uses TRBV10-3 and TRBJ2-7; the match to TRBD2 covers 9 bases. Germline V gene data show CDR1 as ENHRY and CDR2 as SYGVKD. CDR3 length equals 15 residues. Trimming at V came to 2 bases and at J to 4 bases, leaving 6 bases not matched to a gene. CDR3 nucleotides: TGTGCCATCAGTGAGAGGGTAGCGGGGGCTTACGAGCAGTACTTC. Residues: CAISERVAGAYEQYF.

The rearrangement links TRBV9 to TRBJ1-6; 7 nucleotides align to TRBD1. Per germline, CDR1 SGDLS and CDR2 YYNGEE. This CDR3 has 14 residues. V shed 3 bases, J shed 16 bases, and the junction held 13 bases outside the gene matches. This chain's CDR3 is CASSAAVTGPSLHF. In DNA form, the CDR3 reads TGTGCCAGCAGCGCGGCCGTGACAGGGCCCTCACTCCACTTT.

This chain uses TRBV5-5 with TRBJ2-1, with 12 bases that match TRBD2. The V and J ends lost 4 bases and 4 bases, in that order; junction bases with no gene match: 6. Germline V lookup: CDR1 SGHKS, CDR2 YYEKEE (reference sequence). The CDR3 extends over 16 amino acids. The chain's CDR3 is CASSQTLAGGYNEQFF. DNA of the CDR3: TGTGCCAGCAGCCAGACACTAGCGGGGGGTTACAATGAGCAGTTCTTC.

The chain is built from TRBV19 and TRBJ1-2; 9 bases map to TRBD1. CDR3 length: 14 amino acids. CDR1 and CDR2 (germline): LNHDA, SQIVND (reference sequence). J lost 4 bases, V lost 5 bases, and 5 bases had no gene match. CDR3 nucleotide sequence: TGTGCCAGTAGTCCGGGACAGGGCCTCTATGGCTACACCTTC. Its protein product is CASSPGQGLYGYTF.

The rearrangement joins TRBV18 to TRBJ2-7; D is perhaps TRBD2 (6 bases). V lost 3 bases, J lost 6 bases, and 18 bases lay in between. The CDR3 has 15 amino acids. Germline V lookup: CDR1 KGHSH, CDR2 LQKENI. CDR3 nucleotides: TGTGCCAGCTCACCCGATCGTAGACTGGGAGGCGAGCAGTACTTC. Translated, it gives CASSPDRRLGGEQYF.

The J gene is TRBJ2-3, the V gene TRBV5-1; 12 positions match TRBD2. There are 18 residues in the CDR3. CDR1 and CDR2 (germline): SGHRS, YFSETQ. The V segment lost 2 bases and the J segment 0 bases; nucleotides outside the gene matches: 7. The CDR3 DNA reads TGCGCCAGCAGCTTTTTACGACTAGCGGGGGCGAGCACAGATACGCAGTATTTT. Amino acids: CASSFLRLAGASTDTQYF.

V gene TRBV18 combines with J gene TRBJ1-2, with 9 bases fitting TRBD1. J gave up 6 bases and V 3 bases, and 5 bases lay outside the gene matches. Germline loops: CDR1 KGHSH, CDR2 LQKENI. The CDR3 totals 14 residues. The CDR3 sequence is CASSPTGQGDGYTF. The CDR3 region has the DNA TGTGCCAGCTCACCGACGGGACAGGGTGATGGCTACACCTTC.

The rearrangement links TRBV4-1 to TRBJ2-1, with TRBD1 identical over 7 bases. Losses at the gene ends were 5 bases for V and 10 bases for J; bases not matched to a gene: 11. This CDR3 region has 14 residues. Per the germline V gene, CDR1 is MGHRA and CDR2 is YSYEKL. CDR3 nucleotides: TGCGCCAGCAGCTACCAAGGGTCACAGGGGGAGCAGTTCTTC. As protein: CASSYQGSQGEQFF.

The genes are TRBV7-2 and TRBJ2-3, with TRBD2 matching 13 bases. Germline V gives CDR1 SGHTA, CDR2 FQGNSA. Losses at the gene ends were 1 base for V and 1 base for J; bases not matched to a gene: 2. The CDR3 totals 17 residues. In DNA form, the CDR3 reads TGTGCCAGCAGCTTAGTAGGACTAGCGGGGGGCACAGATACGCAGTATTTT. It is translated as CASSLVGLAGGTDTQYF. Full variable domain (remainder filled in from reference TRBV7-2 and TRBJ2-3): GAGVSQSPSNKVTEKGKDVELRCDPISGHTALYWYRQSLGQGLEFLIYFQGNSAPDKSGLPSDRFSAERTGGSVSTLTIQRTQQEDSAVYLCASSLVGLAGGTDTQYFGPGTRLTVL.

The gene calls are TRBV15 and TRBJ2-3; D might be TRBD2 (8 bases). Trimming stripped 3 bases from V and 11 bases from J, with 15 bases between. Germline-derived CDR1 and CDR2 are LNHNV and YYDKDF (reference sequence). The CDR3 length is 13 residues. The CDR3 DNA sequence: TGTGCCACCAGCAGGGGGACAGCGGGGGAGCAGTATTTT. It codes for CATSRGTAGEQYF.

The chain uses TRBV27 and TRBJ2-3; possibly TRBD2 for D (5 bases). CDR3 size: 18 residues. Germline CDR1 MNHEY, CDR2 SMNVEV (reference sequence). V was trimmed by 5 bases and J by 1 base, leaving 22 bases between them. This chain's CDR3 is CASSPRTLDYTGTDTQYF. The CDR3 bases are TGTGCCAGCAGTCCCCGTACCCTAGACTATACCGGCACAGATACGCAGTATTTT.

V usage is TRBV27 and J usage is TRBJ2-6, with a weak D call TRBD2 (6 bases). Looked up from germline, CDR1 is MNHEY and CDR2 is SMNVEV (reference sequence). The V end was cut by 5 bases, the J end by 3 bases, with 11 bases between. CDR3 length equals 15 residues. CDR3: CASSALGGGANVLTF. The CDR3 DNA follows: TGTGCCAGCAGTGCCCTGGGGGGTGGGGCCAACGTCCTGACTTTC.

CDR3 sequence (DNA): TGTGCCAGCTCACCACGAAACGGGGAGATCTACGAGCAGTACTTC. Protein product: CASSPRNGEIYEQYF. The chain is built from TRBV18 and TRBJ2-7, with D perhaps TRBD2 (5 bases). The germline V and J ends were trimmed by 1 base and 3 bases, with 13 bases remaining between them. This CDR3 is built from 15 residues. CDR1 and CDR2 (germline): KGHSH, LQKENI.

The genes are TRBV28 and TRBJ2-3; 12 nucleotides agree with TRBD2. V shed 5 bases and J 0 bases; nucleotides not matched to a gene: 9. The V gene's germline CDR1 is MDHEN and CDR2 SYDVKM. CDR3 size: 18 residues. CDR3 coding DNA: TGTGCCAGCAGTACCCCCACTAGCGGGGGGTCTAGCACAGATACGCAGTATTTT. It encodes CASSTPTSGGSSTDTQYF.

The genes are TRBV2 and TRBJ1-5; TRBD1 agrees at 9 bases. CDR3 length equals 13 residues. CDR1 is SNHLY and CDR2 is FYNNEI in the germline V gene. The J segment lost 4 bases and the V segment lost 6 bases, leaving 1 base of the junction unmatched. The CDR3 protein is CASSGTGNQPQHF. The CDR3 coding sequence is TGTGCCAGCAGCGGGACAGGGAATCAGCCCCAGCATTTT.